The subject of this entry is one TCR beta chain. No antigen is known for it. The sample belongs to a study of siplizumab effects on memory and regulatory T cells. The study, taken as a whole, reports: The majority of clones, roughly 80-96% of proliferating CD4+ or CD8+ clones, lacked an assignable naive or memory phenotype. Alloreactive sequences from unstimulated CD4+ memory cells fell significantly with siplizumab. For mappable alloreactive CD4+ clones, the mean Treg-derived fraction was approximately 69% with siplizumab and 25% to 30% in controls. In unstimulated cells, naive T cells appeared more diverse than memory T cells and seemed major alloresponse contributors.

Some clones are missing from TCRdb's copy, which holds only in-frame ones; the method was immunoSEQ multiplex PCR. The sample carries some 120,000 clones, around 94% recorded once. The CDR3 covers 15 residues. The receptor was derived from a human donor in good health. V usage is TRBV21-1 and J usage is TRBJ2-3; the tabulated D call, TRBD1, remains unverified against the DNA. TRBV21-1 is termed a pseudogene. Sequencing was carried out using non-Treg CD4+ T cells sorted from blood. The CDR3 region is CASNEKGVETDTQYF. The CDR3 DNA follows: TGTGCCAGCAACGAGAAGGGGGTGGAGACAGATACGCAGTATTTT.